These 3 T cell receptor beta chains were sequenced from one sample in a study of cytomegalovirus exposure and HLA in healthy donors. The study ran its PCR with 60 Vbeta and 13 Jbeta primers. Profiling relied on immunoSEQ multiplex PCR, and the TCRdb table lists in-frame clones only, not all of them. The sample lists approximately 290,000 clones, around 80% occurring once. The sample was PBMCs. These receptor sequences come from a girl aged 2-9 years in good health and CMV-seronegative.

In this sample, this clone turned up a few times. CDR3 region: CASRTRGGNSYEQYF. The DNA of the CDR3 is TGTGCCAGCAGAACTAGAGGGGGAAACTCCTACGAGCAGTACTTC. The chain combines TRBV13 with TRBJ2-7, with TRBD1 as a possible D gene (6 bases). Germline V CDR1 and CDR2: PRHDT, FYEKMQ (reference sequence). The length of the CDR3 is 15 residues. Trimming cost V 6 bases and J 0 bases, with 15 bases left between them.

V is TRBV28 and J is TRBJ1-2, with a tentative D call TRBD1 (6 bases). The CDR3 runs 14 residues. Germline lookup yields CDR1 MDHEN and CDR2 SYDVKM. V was trimmed by 7 bases and J by 7 bases, leaving 19 bases between them. The CDR3 DNA is TGTGCCAGCAAGGGTGCAGGGGCTAGAGGTGGCTACACCTTC. Its protein product is CASKGAGARGGYTF.

The chain carries TRBV4-1 and TRBJ1-2, with TRBD1 matching 9 bases. With 0 bases clipped from V and 6 bases from J, the junction kept 5 bases outside the gene matches. Germline values: CDR1 MGHRA, CDR2 YSYEKL. The CDR3 covers 15 residues. DNA for the CDR3: TGCGCCAGCAGCCAAGATCCGGGACAGGGCAATGGCTACACCTTC. It specifies CASSQDPGQGNGYTF.